This T cell receptor beta chain is drawn from a study of shared clonotypes between healthy human individuals (TCRdb year 2020). In the study overall: The cohort included a few men and a couple of women between 18 and 49 years of age. Between about 0.8 and 8.9 billion PBMCs per donor were obtained by leukapheresis. To estimate repertoire size and how much clonotypes are shared between individuals, the study performed deep sequencing of blood TCR repertoires from about five healthy adults. Libraries were prepared and TCR repertoires were sequenced by different laboratories using diverse techniques, in order to increase sequencing depth and limit assay-specific biases. For each donor, CD4 naive and CD4 memory were each given three plates, CD8 naive was given two plates, and CD8 memory was given one plate.

The donors were healthy, HIV-negative adults with no recently reported acute infections or vaccinations. Every donor was a Caucasian adult living in Nashville, Tennessee, USA. CD4+ T cells were enriched by magnetic negative selection; naive cells were then positively selected on CD45RA, and the negative fraction formed the memory subset. Blood was collected by leukapheresis, and PBMCs were isolated by Ficoll-Histopaque density gradient centrifugation and then cryopreserved in liquid nitrogen vapor phase. Purity and quantity of every magnetically sorted T cell population were checked by analytical flow cytometry. From each sorted fraction, genomic DNA was isolated and quantified by UV absorbance on a Nanodrop 2000c. On the study overall, not on this receptor specifically: Naive subsets generally had larger estimated clonotype richness than memory subsets did. Based on pairwise subsampling, the degree of clonotype sharing among donors was expected to be affected by sequencing depth. The small number of donors limited the genetic and exposure-history diversity represented. Across a handful of donors, around 5% of naive CD4, around 3.5% of naive CD8, 2.3% of memory CD4, and roughly 0.41% of memory CD8 clonotypes were shared. Compared with non-shared clonotypes, clonotypes shared by all four sorted-subset donors had higher generation probabilities. Even with the large sequencing depth, rarefaction of the sorted-subset datasets indicated that sequencing was incomplete. Sampling was restricted to blood, and TCR repertoires in tissue are likely to differ from TCR repertoires in blood.

The CDR3 measures 15 amino acids from cysteine to phenylalanine. Kept here is only the CDR3 DNA, which spans 45 bases and is read in frame from base 1. For this chain, trimming is 4 bases at the V end and 5 bases at the J end, and the number of junction bases without a gene match is 8. Based on the germline V gene, the CDR1 and CDR2 sequences are SGHVS and FQNEAQ. Using the deep immunoSEQ assay, TCR CDR3 regions were amplified from genomic DNA by multiplex PCR. For each cell subset, the extracted genomic DNA was distributed evenly across all wells of several immunoSEQ 96-well plates, and each plate served as one replicate. For sorted subsets, each replicate PCR was loaded with roughly 190 ng genomic DNA, equivalent to some 27,000 T cell genomes. Purified libraries were measured with a Qubit 3.0 fluorometer, size-checked on a Bioanalyzer 2100, and measured again with the KAPA Library Quantification kit. A separate single-read 150-cycle Illumina NextSeq 550 flow cell was used to sequence each immunoSEQ 96-well plate. From the authors' description of their analysis: Because the immunoSEQ output held only junctional sequences and lacked quality scores, the filtering could not match the filtering applied to full-length reads. To assign V/J genes and CDR3, sequences were annotated using PyIR, a Python wrapper for IgBLAST v1.9, with IMGT germline references. Reads were filtered out if the reads had weak V/J assignments (E-value above 1e-6), no CDR3, stop codons, out-of-frame junctions, or ambiguous translated residues. A V3J clonotype was defined by an identical inferred V gene, J gene, and CDR3 amino acid sequence. Percentage overlap between repertoires was computed as shared unique clonotypes divided by the size of the smaller repertoire. RTK rarefaction, the Chao1 estimator, and Recon v2.1 estimates of unobserved clonotypes were used to assess repertoire richness. Generation probabilities for all TCRbeta clonotypes obtained by the gDNA method from several donors were computed using OLGA. The clones in this table, taken by TCRdb from immuneACCESS, are in-frame only. Not every clone is retained; where verified, under half of the shortfall comes from an unresolved V gene, and the cause of the rest is unknown. The D gene and trimming were derived from the DNA, and the V and J assignments and clone size from that table. This sample is represented by some 500,000 clones; 95% to 96% of them were singletons. The ten largest clones capture about 0.06% of the sample.

With regard to this clone: Its antigen specificity is not known. Base qualities are missing; no much larger clone stands one base away.

Sequenced sample: naive CD4+ T cells sorted from blood. Reading the label with the study, this specimen's cell subset or site is: CD45RA+ positively selected. The TCR comes from a woman aged 25 to 39 in good health. The chain joins TRBV7-8 to TRBJ2-1, with 7 bases in between that match TRBD1. The CDR3 amino acid sequence is: CASSSSRDSHNEQFF. The DNA sequence is TGTGCCAGCAGCTCTAGCAGGGACAGTCACAATGAGCAGTTCTTC.